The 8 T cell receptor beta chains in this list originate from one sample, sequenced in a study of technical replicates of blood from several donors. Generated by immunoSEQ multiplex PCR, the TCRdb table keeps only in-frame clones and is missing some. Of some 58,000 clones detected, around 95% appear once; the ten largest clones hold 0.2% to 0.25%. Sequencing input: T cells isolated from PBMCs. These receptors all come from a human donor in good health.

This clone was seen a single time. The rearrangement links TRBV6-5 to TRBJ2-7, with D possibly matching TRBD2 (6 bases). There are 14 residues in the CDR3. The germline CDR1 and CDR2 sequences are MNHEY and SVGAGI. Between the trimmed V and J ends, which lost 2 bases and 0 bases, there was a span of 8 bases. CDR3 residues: CASSYRGSSYEQYF. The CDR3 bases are TGTGCCAGCAGTTACCGGGGGAGCTCCTACGAGCAGTACTTC.

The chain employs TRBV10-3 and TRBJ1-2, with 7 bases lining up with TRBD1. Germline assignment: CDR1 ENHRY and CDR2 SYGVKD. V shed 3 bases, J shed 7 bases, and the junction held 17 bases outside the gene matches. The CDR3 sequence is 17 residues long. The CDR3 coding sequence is TGTGCCATCAGTGATTCCGGGACAGCCGATCACCGGTTTGGCTACACCTTC. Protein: CAISDSGTADHRFGYTF.

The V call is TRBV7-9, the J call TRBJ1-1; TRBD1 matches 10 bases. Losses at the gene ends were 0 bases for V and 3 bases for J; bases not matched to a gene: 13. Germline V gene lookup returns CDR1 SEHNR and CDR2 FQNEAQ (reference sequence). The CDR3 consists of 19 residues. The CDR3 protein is CASSLAGRDRGFIDTEAFF. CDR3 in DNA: TGTGCCAGCAGCTTAGCGGGAAGGGACAGGGGCTTTATTGACACTGAAGCTTTCTTT.

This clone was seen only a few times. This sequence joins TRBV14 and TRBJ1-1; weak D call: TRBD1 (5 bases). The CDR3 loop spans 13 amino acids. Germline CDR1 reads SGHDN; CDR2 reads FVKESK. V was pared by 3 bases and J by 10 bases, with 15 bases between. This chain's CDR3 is CASSQNSGVGAFF. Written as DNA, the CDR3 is TGTGCCAGCAGCCAGAATTCGGGGGTAGGAGCTTTCTTT.

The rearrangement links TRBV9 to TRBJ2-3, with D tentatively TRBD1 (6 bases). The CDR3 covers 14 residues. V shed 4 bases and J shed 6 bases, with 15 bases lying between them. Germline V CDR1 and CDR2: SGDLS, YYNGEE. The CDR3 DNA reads TGTGCCAGCAGCCCGGGGAATACAGGGGATACGCAGTATTTT. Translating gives CASSPGNTGDTQYF.

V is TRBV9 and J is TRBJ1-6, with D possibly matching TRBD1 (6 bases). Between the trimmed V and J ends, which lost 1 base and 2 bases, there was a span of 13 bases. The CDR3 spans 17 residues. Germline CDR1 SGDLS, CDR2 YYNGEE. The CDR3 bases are TGTGCCAGCAGCGTACGACAGGAGCCGGCCTATAATTCACCCCTCCACTTT. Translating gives CASSVRQEPAYNSPLHF. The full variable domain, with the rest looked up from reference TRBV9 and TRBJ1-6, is DSGVTQTPKHLITATGQRVTLRCSPRSGDLSVYWYQQSLDQGLQFLIQYYNGEERAKGNILERFSAQQFPDLHSELNLSSLELGDSALYFCASSVRQEPAYNSPLHFGNGTRLTVT.

The CDR3 DNA sequence: TGTGCCATCAGTGAGTGGCAGGGAATCCTCGAGCAGTACTTC. Translated: CAISEWQGILEQYF. This sequence joins TRBV10-3 and TRBJ2-7; the D gene is possibly TRBD1 (5 bases). This CDR3 spans 14 amino acids. The V and J ends lost 1 base and 6 bases respectively, with 13 bases between them. CDR1 is ENHRY, CDR2 SYGVKD, per germline.

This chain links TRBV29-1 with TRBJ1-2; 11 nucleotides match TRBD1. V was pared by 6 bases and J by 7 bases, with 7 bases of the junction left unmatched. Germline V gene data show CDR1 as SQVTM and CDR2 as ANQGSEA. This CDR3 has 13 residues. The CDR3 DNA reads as TGCAGCGTCCGGACAGGGGGCGCGGGTGGCTACACCTTC. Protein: CSVRTGGAGGYTF.